Listed below are T cell receptor beta chains from one sample, sequenced in a study of blood T cell repertoires in COVID-19. Repertoires were generated with immunoSEQ multiplex PCR, while TCRdb's copy carries only in-frame clones and drops some. The sample records about 240,000 clones, about 90% being singletons. Specimen: peripheral blood. These receptors originate from a woman aged 25 to 39 who had recovered from COVID-19. Each CDR3 is given with its conserved first and last residue. Fields, in order: clone size, CDR3 length, D gene, V gene, J gene, CDR3 DNA, CDR3 protein. A D gene is named only where the DNA matches it firmly. A clone size is listed for some rows: how often the clone was seen (once, few, many), or a class if it is expanded.

NA	17	NA	TRBV5-6	TRBJ2-3	TGTGCCAGCAGCTTAGGTAACCCTGGGGCAACCACAGATACGCAGTATTTT	CASSLGNPGATTDTQYF
NA	15	TRBD1	TRBV9	TRBJ1-4	TGTGCCAGCAGCCCCCGGACAGGGAAAAGCGAAAAACTGTTTTTT	CASSPRTGKSEKLFF
NA	15	TRBD1	TRBV12-5	TRBJ2-7	TGTGCTAGTGGTTTGCCGCGGACAGGGCGCGACGAGCAGTACTTC	CASGLPRTGRDEQYF
NA	14	NA	TRBV4-1	TRBJ2-3	TGCGCCAGCAGCCAAGGCGATTTCACAGATACGCAGTATTTT	CASSQGDFTDTQYF
NA	13	NA	TRBV7-2	TRBJ1-1	TGTGCCAGCAGCTTTTCTTTGAACACTGAAGCTTTCTTT	CASSFSLNTEAFF
NA	15	TRBD2	TRBV5-1	TRBJ2-1	TGCGCCAGCAGCATAAGCGGGGGTTCCTACAATGAGCAGTTCTTC	CASSISGGSYNEQFF
NA	16	NA	TRBV7-2	TRBJ1-3	TGTGCCAGCAGCGCCAACAAGGCAGGGTCTGGAAACACCATATATTTT	CASSANKAGSGNTIYF
NA	15	TRBD1	TRBV18	TRBJ1-3	TGTGCCAGCTCACAGGGGGCAGACTCTGGAAACACCATATATTTT	CASSQGADSGNTIYF
NA	16	TRBD2	TRBV6-2/TRBV6-3	TRBJ2-7	TGTGCCAGCAGTGGACCCTACGGGGGGATCTCCTACGAGCAGTACTTC	CASSGPYGGISYEQYF
many	14	NA	TRBV6-5	TRBJ1-6	TGTGCCAGCATTTTCAGGTCCAGTAATTCACCCCTCCACTTT	CASIFRSSNSPLHF
NA	18	NA	TRBV4-2	TRBJ1-2	TGTGCCAGCAGCCAAGGTTCTGCAAATTCGACTCACAACTATGGCTACACCTTC	CASSQGSANSTHNYGYTF
once	16	TRBD1	TRBV5-1	TRBJ2-3	TGCGCCAGCAGCTTGAGTTGGGGACAGGGAACAGATACGCAGTATTTT	CASSLSWGQGTDTQYF
NA	16	TRBD2	TRBV5-1	TRBJ2-5	TGCGCCAGCAGCAGCAACCCTAGCGGGGAAGGAGAGACCCAGTACTTC	CASSSNPSGEGETQYF
NA	14	TRBD1	TRBV6-5	TRBJ2-5	TGTGCCAGCAGCCTGACAGGGGGCTCAGAGACCCAGTACTTC	CASSLTGGSETQYF
NA	15	NA	TRBV18	TRBJ2-1	TGTGCCAGCTCACCATTGACAACAACACACAATGAGCAGTTCTTC	CASSPLTTTHNEQFF
NA	18	NA	TRBV21-1	TRBJ2-7	TGTGCCAGCAGTAAGAGGGGGGGAAATCATAACGGGAACTACGAGCAGTACTTC	CASSKRGGNHNGNYEQYF
once	15	TRBD1	TRBV13	TRBJ1-4	TGTGCCAGCAGCTCGGGACAGGGATTTAGCGAAAAACTGTTTTTT	CASSSGQGFSEKLFF
NA	15	TRBD2	TRBV5-1	TRBJ2-1	TGCGCCAGCAGCCGATCCGGGACTAGCGGGGAGTGGCAGTTCTTC	CASSRSGTSGEWQFF
once	14	NA	TRBV18	TRBJ1-2	TGTGCCAGCTCACCAGTCAGGGCCCGAAGTGGCTACACCTTC	CASSPVRARSGYTF
NA	13	NA	TRBV6-2/TRBV6-3	TRBJ1-1	TGTGCCAGCAGTGACTTAGGACAGACTGAAGCTTTCTTT	CASSDLGQTEAFF
NA	16	TRBD1	TRBV19	TRBJ1-2	TGTGCCAGTAGTACGGGGGACAGTGGTCGATATCTTGGCTACACCTTC	CASSTGDSGRYLGYTF
NA	13	NA	TRBV27	TRBJ1-2	TGTGCCAGCAGTCCGGACAAAGTCTATGGCTACACCTTC	CASSPDKVYGYTF
few	17	TRBD1	TRBV5-1	TRBJ1-6	TGCGCCAGCAGCCTACACCGACAGGGGATGGTACATTCACCCCTCCACTTT	CASSLHRQGMVHSPLHF
NA	19	TRBD2	TRBV19	TRBJ2-1	TGTGCCAGTAGTGGGTTTCCCTCCACTAGCGGGGGTCCCCCGAATGAGCAGTTCTTC	CASSGFPSTSGGPPNEQFF
NA	18	TRBD2	TRBV2	TRBJ2-3	TGTGCCAGCAGTGAATGGCTAGCGGGGGGGATATTCACAGATACGCAGTATTTT	CASSEWLAGGIFTDTQYF
NA	10	NA	TRBV9	TRBJ1-2	TGTGCCAGCGGCAACTATGGCTACACCTTC	CASGNYGYTF
NA	14	NA	TRBV7-2	TRBJ2-7	TGTGCCAGCAGCGTAATCAGGGTCCACTACGAGCAGTACTTC	CASSVIRVHYEQYF
NA	14	TRBD1	TRBV4-1	TRBJ1-5	TGCGCCAGCAGCAAGGACAGGGGTCAACAGCCCCAGCATTTT	CASSKDRGQQPQHF
NA	17	TRBD1	TRBV7-2	TRBJ2-7	TGTGCCAGCAGCCCAAAGGGTCGGACAGGGGCCTCCTACGAGCAGTACTTC	CASSPKGRTGASYEQYF
NA	17	TRBD2	TRBV15	TRBJ2-1	TGTGCCACCAGCAGAGTTCACGGACTAGGATCCTACAATGAGCAGTTCTTC	CATSRVHGLGSYNEQFF
NA	15	TRBD1	TRBV5-4	TRBJ1-2	TGTGCCAGCACCGGGTGGGACAGGGAGTTCAAGGGCTACACCTTC	CASTGWDREFKGYTF
NA	19	TRBD2	TRBV5-1	TRBJ2-1	TGCGCCAGCAGCCGAGTTAGCGGGGCCTCAATAAGCTCCTACAATGAGCAGTTCTTC	CASSRVSGASISSYNEQFF
NA	14	NA	TRBV7-6	TRBJ2-3	TGTGCCAGCAGCTTAGCAGGGACTACAGATACGCAGTATTTT	CASSLAGTTDTQYF
NA	14	TRBD1	TRBV4-1	TRBJ1-5	TGCGCCAGCAGCCGGACAGGAGAGAATCAGCCCCAGCATTTT	CASSRTGENQPQHF
NA	13	NA	TRBV19	TRBJ2-2	TGTGCCAGTAGTTGGCCTTACACCGGGGAGCTGTTTTTT	CASSWPYTGELFF
NA	15	TRBD1	TRBV5-1	TRBJ1-1	TGCGCCAGCAGCTTGTGGGGACAGCAGAACACTGAAGCTTTCTTT	CASSLWGQQNTEAFF
NA	16	TRBD1	TRBV7-6	TRBJ2-7	TGTGCCAGCAGCCCCTCAGGGGGGACAGGGAATTACGAGCAGTACTTC	CASSPSGGTGNYEQYF
NA	14	TRBD1	TRBV14	TRBJ1-6	TGTGCCAGCAGCCAGAGGGGGCATAATTCACCCCTCCACTTT	CASSQRGHNSPLHF
NA	16	TRBD2	TRBV4-3	TRBJ2-1	TGCGCCAGCAGCCAAGAGCGGGGGGGCCTCGGCAATGAGCAGTTCTTC	CASSQERGGLGNEQFF
NA	15	TRBD2	TRBV30	TRBJ2-3	TGTGCCTGGACCATTAGCGGGGCGTTCACAGATACGCAGTATTTT	CAWTISGAFTDTQYF
NA	15	NA	TRBV7-2	TRBJ1-4	TGTGCCAGCAGTTCTCTCCGGGCCGGAGGAGAAAAACTGTTTTTT	CASSSLRAGGEKLFF